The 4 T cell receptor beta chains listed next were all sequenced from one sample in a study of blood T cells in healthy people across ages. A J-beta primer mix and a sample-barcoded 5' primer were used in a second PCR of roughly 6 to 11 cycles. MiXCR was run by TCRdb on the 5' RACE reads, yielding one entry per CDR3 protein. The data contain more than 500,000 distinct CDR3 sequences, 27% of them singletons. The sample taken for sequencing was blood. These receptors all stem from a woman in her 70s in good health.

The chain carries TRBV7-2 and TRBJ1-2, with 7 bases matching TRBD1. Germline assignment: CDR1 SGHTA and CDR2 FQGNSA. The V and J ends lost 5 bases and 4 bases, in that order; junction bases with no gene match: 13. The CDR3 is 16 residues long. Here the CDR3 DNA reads TGTGCCAGCAGCGCGGGACAGCTGAGGGAAGGCTATGGCTACACCTTC. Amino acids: CASSAGQLREGYGYTF.

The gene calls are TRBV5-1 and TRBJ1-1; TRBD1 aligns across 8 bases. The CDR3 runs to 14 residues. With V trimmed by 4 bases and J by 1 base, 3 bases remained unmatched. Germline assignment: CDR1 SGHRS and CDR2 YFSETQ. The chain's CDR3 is CASSTGQANTEAFF. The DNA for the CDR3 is TGCGCCAGCAGCACGGGACAGGCGAACACTGAAGCTTTCTTT.

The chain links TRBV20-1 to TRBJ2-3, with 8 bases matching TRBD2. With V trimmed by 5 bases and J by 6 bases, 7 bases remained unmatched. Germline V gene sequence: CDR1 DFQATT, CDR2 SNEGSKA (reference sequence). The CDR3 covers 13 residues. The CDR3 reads CSAGSGNADTQYF. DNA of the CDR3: TGCAGTGCTGGTAGCGGGAACGCGGATACGCAGTATTTT.

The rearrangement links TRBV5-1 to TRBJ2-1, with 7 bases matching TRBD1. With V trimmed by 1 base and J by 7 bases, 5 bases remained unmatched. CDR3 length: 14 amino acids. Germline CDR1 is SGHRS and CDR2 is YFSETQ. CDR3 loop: CASSLLGQYNEQFF. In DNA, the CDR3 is TGCGCCAGCAGCTTGCTGGGACAGTATAATGAGCAGTTCTTC.